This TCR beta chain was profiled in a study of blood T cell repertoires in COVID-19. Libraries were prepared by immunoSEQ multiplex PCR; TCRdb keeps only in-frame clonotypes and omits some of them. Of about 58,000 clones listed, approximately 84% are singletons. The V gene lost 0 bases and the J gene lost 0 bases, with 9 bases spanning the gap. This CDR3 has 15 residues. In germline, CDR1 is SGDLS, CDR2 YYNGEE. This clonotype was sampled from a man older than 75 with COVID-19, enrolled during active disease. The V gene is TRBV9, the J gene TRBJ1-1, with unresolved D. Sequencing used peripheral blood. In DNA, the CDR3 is TGTGCCAGCAGCGTAGGCGGTTCAATGAACACTGAAGCTTTCTTT. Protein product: CASSVGGSMNTEAFF.